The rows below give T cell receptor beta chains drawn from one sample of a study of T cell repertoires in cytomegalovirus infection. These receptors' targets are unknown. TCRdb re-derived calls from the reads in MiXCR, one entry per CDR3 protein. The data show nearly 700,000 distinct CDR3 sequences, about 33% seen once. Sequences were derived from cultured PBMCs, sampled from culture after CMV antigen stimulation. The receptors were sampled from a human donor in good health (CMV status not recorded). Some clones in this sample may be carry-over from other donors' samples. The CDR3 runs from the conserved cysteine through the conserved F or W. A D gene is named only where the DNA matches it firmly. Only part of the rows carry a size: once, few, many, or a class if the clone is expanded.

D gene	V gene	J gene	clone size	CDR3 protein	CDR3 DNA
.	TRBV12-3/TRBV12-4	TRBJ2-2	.	CASSLLPATGELFF	TGTGCCAGCAGTTTATTACCAGCAACCGGGGAGCTGTTTTTT
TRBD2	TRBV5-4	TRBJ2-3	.	CASSLRIAGGTSTDTQYF	TGTGCCAGCAGCTTGCGAATAGCGGGGGGTACTAGCACAGATACGCAGTATTTT
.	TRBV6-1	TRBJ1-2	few	CASSETGTHFNYGYTF	TGTGCCAGCAGTGAAACCGGGACACATTTCAACTATGGCTACACCTTC
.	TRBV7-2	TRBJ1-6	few	CASALTRTGVALHF	TGTGCCAGCGCGCTGACAAGGACTGGGGTGGCCCTCCACTTT
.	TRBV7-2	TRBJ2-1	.	CASGRGSFQFF	TGTGCCAGCGGGAGAGGGTCATTCCAGTTCTTC
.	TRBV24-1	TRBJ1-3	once	CATSDPPGRTADTIYF	TGTGCCACCAGTGACCCACCGGGACGCACGGCAGACACCATATATTTT
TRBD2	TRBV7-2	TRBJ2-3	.	CASSLIAGFTDTQYF	TGTGCCAGCAGCTTGATAGCGGGGTTCACAGATACGCAGTATTTT
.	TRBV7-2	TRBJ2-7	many	CASSLAGLGYEQYF	TGTGCCAGCAGCTTAGCAGGGTTAGGCTACGAGCAGTACTTC
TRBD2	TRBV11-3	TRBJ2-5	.	CASRGRGLAGLETQYF	TGTGCCAGCAGGGGACGTGGACTAGCGGGATTAGAGACCCAGTACTTC
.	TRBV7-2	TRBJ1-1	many	CASSYNRDTEAFF	TGTGCCAGCAGTTATAACAGGGACACTGAAGCTTTCTTT
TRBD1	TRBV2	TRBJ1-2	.	CASVGQGYGYTF	TGTGCCAGTGTCGGACAGGGCTATGGCTACACCTTC